What follows describes a single T cell receptor beta chain. What it recognizes is unknown. V gave up 3 bases and J gave up 1 base, with 9 bases separating them. The CDR3 contains 14 residues. The germline V gene encodes CDR1 MNHEY and CDR2 SMNVEV (reference sequence). This record belongs to a study of human T cells and chemical hapten exposure. Time point of the sample: healthy volunteer bleed at 6 weeks. Total RNA was isolated from unfractionated whole blood. Study-wide points: Those TCRs sitting above 1 in 1000 frequency stayed the same with DPC sensitization.

Individual cDNA molecules had unique molecular identifiers attached to them by the library. In the source study's methods: Sample TCR counts, which ranged from about 23,224 to 750,000, had a median of approximately 100,000. Each CDR3 protein is one row after TCRdb ran MiXCR on the RACE reads. For this entry, the V and J calls and clone size follow TCRdb and not the study's own pipeline. The sample carries about 77,000 distinct CDR3 sequences, around 9.4% recorded once. The chain recombines TRBV27 with TRBJ1-1; D unclear. Input material: whole blood. The clonotype comes from a female donor in good health. Some clones in this sample may be carry-over from other donors' samples. The CDR3 sequence: CASSLVPSNTEAFF. Written as DNA, the CDR3 is TGTGCCAGCAGTTTGGTACCATCGAACACTGAAGCTTTCTTT.